The clone carrying this TCR beta chain was counted at least ten times. It was by 5'RACE with 10-nucleotide random UMIs that the cDNA was made. Over 170 million TCR-beta sequences (from 15-18 subjects) were yielded by each sequencing run. TCRdb called the 5' RACE reads again in MiXCR, with one record for every CDR3 protein. The sample gives over 45,000 distinct CDR3 sequences, approximately 2.8% of which show up once; approximately 16% is in the top ten. The unsorted libraries originated from 2 million PBMCs that had been stored at -80 C. This sample is part of a study of neurological immune-mediated disorders. Trimming shortened V by 0 bases and J by 5 bases, and 12 bases separated the two germline ends. The germline V gene has CDR1 SGHRS and CDR2 YFSETQ. The CDR3 sequence is 15 residues long.

Material: PBMCs. The sequence came from a woman aged 45-59 years with multiple sclerosis. The chain has TRBV5-1 and TRBJ2-1; possible D gene TRBD2, 6 bases. The CDR3 nucleotides read TGCGCCAGCAGCTTGGATCTAGCGCTGAACAATGAGCAGTTCTTC. Its protein product is CASSLDLALNNEQFF.